This TCR beta chain emerged from a study of T-cell reconstitution after alpha-beta-depleted transplantation in children. Molecular barcoding with unique molecular identifiers was used for the TCRbeta library. TCRdb re-called the PCR reads through MiXCR, storing one row per CDR3 protein. Of about 460,000 distinct CDR3 sequences listed, about an eighth are singletons. Trimming removed 7 bases at V and 8 bases at J, with 18 bases between. The germline V gene encodes CDR1 MNHEY and CDR2 SVGEGT. This CDR3 is built from 14 residues. A few counts support this clonotype. The gene calls are TRBV6-2 or TRBV6-3 and TRBJ2-1, with D perhaps assigned TRBD1 or TRBD2 (6 bases each). The clonotype was recovered from a human donor who donated a stem cell graft to a child with combined immunodeficiency. The sample here was PBMCs from the stem cell graft donor, taken from the stem cell graft. CDR3 bases: TGTGCCAGCACCACCGGACGGGGGCGCGATGAGCAGTTCTTC. Protein: CASTTGRGRDEQFF.